This T cell receptor beta chain derives from a study of shared clonotypes between healthy human individuals. Deep level was the assay's run setting. Some clones are missing from TCRdb's copy, which holds only in-frame ones; the method was immunoSEQ multiplex PCR. The table has over a million clones, more than 75% seen once. The sequencing input was memory CD4+ T cells from PBMCs. Described subset: CD45RA-negative fraction. The source of this sequence is a man aged 18 to 35 in good health. Some clones in this sample may be carry-over from other donors' samples.

DNA for the CDR3: TGTGCCAGCAGTTACTCGGGGTTCCCAGATACGCAGTATTTT. This encodes CASSYSGFPDTQYF. The rearrangement uses TRBV6-5 and TRBJ2-3; D not resolved. CDR3 length equals 14 residues. Germline assignment: CDR1 MNHEY and CDR2 SVGAGI. The ends were cut back, 0 bases at V and 4 bases at J, with 8 bases in the middle.